Sequencing of this T cell receptor beta chain was carried out in a study of T cells after yellow fever vaccination (dated by TCRdb to between 2019 and 2020). Study-level background: Libraries from fractions with low cell numbers were prepared with the SMART-Seq v4 Ultra Low Input RNA kit. Blood samples were taken at several timepoints before and after primary and secondary immunization, and bulk PBMC replicates and cell subsets were isolated. To follow T-cell clones before and after both primary and booster YFV17D yellow fever vaccination, bulk TCR alpha and beta repertoires underwent longitudinal sequencing. Two healthy male donors, one aged 18 to 30 and one aged 30 to 40 years, made up the cohort. Here is what the overall study found, with its caveats: Computational filtering was required because FACS-sorted repertoires could contain abundant contaminating clonotypes from the bulk population. Because the study included only two donors, the extent to which the findings can be generalized is limited. The secondary T-cell response was weaker than the primary response but faster, peaking on day 5 instead of day 15. A small share of clonotypes was detected in both CD4 and CD8 compartments, with the overlap likely arising from convergent recombination. After the booster, most clones that had expanded after primary vaccination were detected again (around 95% of CD4 and around nine tenths of CD8), suggesting broad maintenance of memory.

This clonotype was counted many times. Its antigen has not been determined. Nothing much larger sits one base from this clone, and base qualities are not available. Synthesis of TCR cDNA relied on 5'RACE template switching, a step that introduced a universal primer site along with unique molecular identifiers. Priming of cDNA synthesis was performed from both the TCR alpha and TCR beta constant segments. Libraries were amplified in two PCR steps, with sample barcodes and sequencing adapters added in the second step. Sequencing of the libraries was done on either Illumina HiSeq 2500 (2x100 bp) or NovaSeq (2x150 bp). The original pipeline was this. MIGEC handled demultiplexing of reads and collapsing into UMI consensus sequences, while MiXCR performed V(D)J alignment. Clonotypes responding to the vaccine were identified with edgeR on replicate PBMC samples, with the criteria of FDR below 0.01 and a log2 fold change above 5 up to day 15. Each bulk clonotype was labeled CD4 or CD8 based on which sequenced repertoire, CD4 or CD8, contained the clonotype at higher abundance. Using fastp at Q25 and MiXCR, TCRdb reprocessed the public reads and kept productive beta chains. For every CDR3 protein sequence, its rows merge into one entry that carries the most common genes and DNA. The V and J calls, along with clone size, are taken from TCRdb and not from the paper's own processing. The sample table lists about 30,000 distinct CDR3 sequences, around 4.8% of them with a count of one. Approximately 45% of the sample goes to the ten largest clones.

V ends up 7 bases short and J 5 bases short, with an unmatched junction base count of 2. The CDR3 contains 14 residues, cysteine and phenylalanine counted. The kept DNA is CDR3 alone, 42 bases in frame from the first base. As encoded in the germline V gene, CDR1 is MDHEN while CDR2 is SYDVKM. The treatment or condition label corresponds to: live attenuated yellow fever vaccine strain. A standard Ficoll-Paque protocol was used to isolate PBMCs from peripheral blood. CD4 and CD8 T-cell fractions were isolated with Dynabeads CD4 and CD8 positive selection kits. TriZol was used to extract RNA from bulk PBMCs, CD4 and CD8 fractions, and dextramer-positive and dextramer-negative fractions.

Recombination joined TRBV28 with TRBJ2-3, and 14 junctional nucleotides match TRBD2. This receptor was identified in a man aged 25-45 years who received the YFV17D yellow fever vaccine. The sample consisted of CD8+ T cells sorted from PBMCs, taken 5 days after the yellow fever booster vaccination. The CDR3 loop reads CASTGLAGEDTQYF. The nucleotide sequence is TGTGCCAGCACGGGACTAGCGGGAGAAGATACGCAGTATTTT.